This T cell receptor (beta chain) was retrieved from a study of tumor-infiltrating lymphocytes in oesophageal squamous cell carcinoma. V gave up 5 bases and J gave up 0 bases, with 8 bases separating them. This CDR3 comprises 15 residues. Germline V gene lookup returns CDR1 SGHVS and CDR2 FNYEAQ. By share of the sample, this clonotype is large (0.1 to 1%). TCRdb independently ran MiXCR on the PCR reads; one entry per CDR3 protein. The sample yields roughly 17,000 distinct CDR3 sequences, approximately 45% seen once. The sample was normal esophageal tissue next to the tumor. The receptor was derived from a female donor with esophageal squamous cell carcinoma. The V and J genes are TRBV7-6 and TRBJ2-6; no clear D. CDR3 sequence: CASSTVFSGANVLTF. CDR3 DNA: TGTGCCAGCAGCACAGTGTTCTCTGGGGCCAACGTCCTGACTTTC.